The next 25 T cell receptor beta chains were all read from a single sample in a study of identical twins. TCRdb re-analysed the 5' RACE reads in MiXCR, keeping a single row per CDR3 protein. This sample has more than 400,000 distinct CDR3 sequences, with nearly 15% found just once. These same records also appear under a second study, on yellow fever vaccine responses in identical twins.

The sample consisted of CD4+ T cells sorted from blood. The receptors were sampled from a woman aged 18-29 years in good health.

A few counts support this clonotype. CDR3 in DNA: TGTGCCAGCAGCTTAGTCGATCGGGACAGTGGCTACACCTTC. Translation: CASSLVDRDSGYTF. The rearrangement joins TRBV7-9 to TRBJ1-2; the match to TRBD1 covers 7 bases. The CDR3 sequence is 14 residues long. Germline V CDR1 and CDR2: SEHNR, FQNEAQ (reference sequence). With V trimmed by 1 base and J by 7 bases, 6 bases remained unmatched. Complete variable domain (other parts from reference TRBV7-9 and TRBJ1-2): DTGVSQNPRHKITKRGQNVTFRCDPISEHNRLYWYRQTLGQGPEFLTYFQNEAQLEKSRLLSDRFSAERPKGSFSTLEIQRTEQGDSAMYLCASSLVDRDSGYTFGSGTRLTVV.

This chain links TRBV4-1 with TRBJ2-1, with D possibly TRBD2 on 6 matching bases. Germline loops: CDR1 MGHRA, CDR2 YSYEKL. The germline V and J ends were trimmed by 4 bases and 4 bases, with 17 bases remaining between them. CDR3 size: 16 residues. The CDR3 is CASSPVTEGKYNEQFF. CDR3 DNA: TGCGCCAGCAGCCCGGTTACGGAGGGTAAATACAATGAGCAGTTCTTC.

The chain recombines TRBV7-6 with TRBJ2-7; D is perhaps TRBD1 or TRBD2 (6 bases each). CDR1 is SGHVS and CDR2 is FNYEAQ in the germline V gene. V was cut by 0 bases and J by 3 bases, with 12 bases left in between. The CDR3 runs to 15 residues. The DNA of the CDR3 is TGTGCCAGCAGCTTAGCGGGTAGGGGGGTCTACGAGCAGTACTTC. It yields the protein CASSLAGRGVYEQYF.

The chain combines TRBV20-1 with TRBJ2-5; 11 nucleotides agree with TRBD2. This CDR3 is built from 14 residues. Germline lookup yields CDR1 DFQATT and CDR2 SNEGSKA (reference sequence). The J segment lost 5 bases and the V segment lost 4 bases, leaving 6 bases of the junction unmatched. The CDR3 DNA reads TGCAGTGCTATTAGCGGGAGGGCCGAGGAGACCCAGTACTTC. It translates to CSAISGRAEETQYF.

V gene TRBV12-3 or TRBV12-4 combines with J gene TRBJ1-1; no reliable D call. The CDR3 sequence is 12 residues long. Trimming pared 2 bases from V and 11 bases from J, leaving 12 bases between. The CDR3 here is CASSLKRGFAFF. CDR3 nucleotides: TGTGCCAGCAGTTTAAAGCGGGGTTTTGCTTTCTTT.

This clonotype occurred many times. The J gene is TRBJ2-3, the V gene TRBV20-1; D is possibly TRBD2 (5 bases). CDR3 length: 12 residues. V was clipped by 5 bases and J by 2 bases, with 8 bases between them. CDR1 DFQATT and CDR2 SNEGSKA come from the germline V gene (reference sequence). This CDR3 reads CSAARDTDTQYF. The CDR3, as DNA: TGCAGTGCTGCTCGGGACACAGATACGCAGTATTTT.

The DNA for the CDR3 is TGCAGCGTTGGGGGACAACCCTACGAGCAGTACTTC. Translating it yields CSVGGQPYEQYF. This chain joins TRBV29-1 and TRBJ2-7, with D possibly TRBD1 on 6 matching bases. The germline V gene encodes CDR1 SQVTM and CDR2 ANQGSEA. The CDR3 covers 12 residues. Trimming took off 4 bases at V and 2 bases at J, with 9 bases between the two ends.

The genes are TRBV25-1 and TRBJ1-5; D is undetermined. The ends were cut back, 6 bases at V and 2 bases at J, with 8 bases in the middle. The CDR3 has 13 residues. From germline, CDR1 is MGHDK and CDR2 SYGVNS. CDR3 nucleotide sequence: TGTGCCAGCAGCGGGTATGGCAATCAGCCCCAGCATTTT. It yields the protein CASSGYGNQPQHF.

There are a few counts of this clonotype. J is TRBJ2-1 and V is TRBV24-1; 9 bases line up with TRBD1. After removal of 7 bases from V and 6 bases from J, the junction contained 12 bases not matched to a gene. The CDR3 has 16 amino acids. Germline V CDR1 and CDR2: KGHDR, SFDVKD. For the CDR3, the DNA is TGTGCCACCAGCCTTCCGGGACAGGGTAGTTTCAATGAGCAGTTCTTC. This translates into CATSLPGQGSFNEQFF.

In this sample, this clonotype turned up a few times. The chain joins TRBV12-3 or TRBV12-4 to TRBJ2-1, with 8 bases that match TRBD1. The junction had 5 bases not matched to a gene; V was cut back by 5 bases and J by 2 bases. The CDR3 sequence is 15 residues long. The CDR3 DNA sequence: TGTGCCAGCAGTACCGGGACAGGTCCCTACAATGAGCAGTTCTTC. Translated: CASSTGTGPYNEQFF.

With regard to this clonotype: The missing conserved phenylalanine or tryptophan at the end of this CDR3 makes a read error likely. V is TRBV5-1 and J is TRBJ2-1; D is perhaps TRBD1 (6 bases). The V end was cut by 0 bases, the J end by 6 bases, with 13 bases between. The germline CDR1 and CDR2 sequences are SGHRS and YFSETQ. CDR3 length equals 15 residues. This CDR3 is CASSLGGQLANEQFL. The CDR3 bases are TGCGCCAGCAGCTTGGGGGGGCAGCTCGCCAATGAGCAGTTCCTC.

V usage is TRBV10-3 and J usage is TRBJ2-7; D gene uncertain. V dropped 0 bases and J dropped 1 base, with 7 bases sitting between them. The CDR3 extends over 14 amino acids. Germline V lookup: CDR1 ENHRY, CDR2 SYGVKD. CDR3 sequence (DNA): TGTGCCATCAGTGAGTCGGCGGTGTCCTACGAGCAGTACTTC. Translating gives CAISESAVSYEQYF.

This clonotype was observed a handful of times. The V and J genes are TRBV11-2 and TRBJ2-1, with 11 bases aligning to TRBD2. CDR3 length equals 18 residues. J gave up 4 bases and V 4 bases, and 12 bases lay outside the gene matches. CDR1 SGHAT and CDR2 FQNNGV come from the germline V gene. The chain's CDR3 is CASSSPHISGRAYNEQFF. The CDR3 bases are TGTGCCAGCAGCTCCCCCCACATTAGCGGGAGGGCGTACAATGAGCAGTTCTTC. The variable domain in full, with the rest retrieved from reference TRBV11-2 and TRBJ2-1, is EAGVAQSPRYKIIEKRQSVAFWCNPISGHATLYWYQQILGQGPKLLIQFQNNGVVDDSQLPKDRFSAERLKGVDSTLKIQPAKLEDSAVYLCASSSPHISGRAYNEQFFGPGTRLTVL.

This clonotype was detected ten times or more. This sequence joins TRBV12-3 or TRBV12-4 and TRBJ1-5; D perhaps matches TRBD1 (5 bases). V was pared by 6 bases and J by 2 bases, with 14 bases between. The CDR3 sequence is 15 residues long. The CDR3 sequence is CASSPEGVGNQPQHF. The DNA of the CDR3 is TGTGCCAGCAGCCCGGAAGGGGTAGGCAATCAGCCCCAGCATTTT.

CDR3 loop: CASTGQGPDTQYF. CDR3 nucleotide sequence: TGTGCCAGCACAGGACAGGGGCCAGATACGCAGTATTTT. This rearrangement joins TRBV7-9 to TRBJ2-3, with 9 bases that match TRBD1. Trimming removed 7 bases from V and 4 bases from J; junction bases left unmatched: 3. This CDR3 has 13 residues. Germline loops: CDR1 SEHNR, CDR2 FQNEAQ (reference sequence).

This clonotype was observed many times. The V gene is TRBV14, the J gene TRBJ2-1; D is tentatively TRBD1 or TRBD2 (5 bases each). CDR1 SGHDN and CDR2 FVKESK come from the germline V gene. CDR3 length: 21 residues. Deletions cut 1 base from V and 0 bases from J, with 25 bases between. Here the CDR3 DNA reads TGTGCCAGCAGCCAAGGAGGCCCGGGACGGATTTCATTCCTCTCCTACAATGAGCAGTTCTTC. Its protein is CASSQGGPGRISFLSYNEQFF.

This chain uses TRBV3-1 with TRBJ1-5, with 8 bases aligning to TRBD1. Germline V gene sequence: CDR1 LGHDT, CDR2 YNNKEL (reference sequence). The CDR3 totals 17 residues. V shed 4 bases, J shed 9 bases, and the junction held 17 bases outside the gene matches. The CDR3 DNA is TGTGCCAGCAGCCCCCGGGTCCTAAGACAGGGGATGGTGCCCCAGCATTTT. Translated, it gives CASSPRVLRQGMVPQHF.

This clonotype has only a few counts. This rearrangement joins TRBV18 to TRBJ2-1; 16 bases map to TRBD2. Germline V lookup: CDR1 KGHSH, CDR2 LQKENI. The junction had 6 bases not matched to a gene; V was cut back by 2 bases and J by 8 bases. This CDR3 comprises 17 residues. The CDR3 DNA follows: TGTGCCAGCTCACCAGAGGGACTAGCGGGAGGGCCGTATGAGCAGTTCTTC. It yields the protein CASSPEGLAGGPYEQFF. The variable domain in full, completed from reference TRBV18 and TRBJ2-1, reads NAGVMQNPRHLVRRRGQEARLRCSPMKGHSHVYWYRQLPEEGLKFMVYLQKENIIDESGMPKERFSAEFPKEGPSILRIQQVVRGDSAAYFCASSPEGLAGGPYEQFFGPGTRLTVL.

This clonotype was counted between two and nine times. This chain connects TRBV5-1 to TRBJ2-7, with 14 nucleotides matching TRBD2. The CDR3 has 16 residues. Losses at the gene ends were 4 bases for V and 2 bases for J; bases not matched to a gene: 5. The germline V gene encodes CDR1 SGHRS and CDR2 YFSETQ. In DNA form, the CDR3 reads TGCGCCAGCAGCACGGGACTAGCGGGAGCCACCTACGAGCAGTACTTC. It specifies CASSTGLAGATYEQYF.

The V call is TRBV10-3, the J call TRBJ2-1; 11 bases map to TRBD1. The CDR3 sequence is 20 residues long. V dropped 0 bases and J dropped 4; count of bases not matched to a gene: 14. In germline, CDR1 is ENHRY, CDR2 SYGVKD. The CDR3 spells CAISESGQGAGSGRYNEQFF. CDR3 DNA sequence: TGTGCCATCAGTGAGTCTGGACAGGGGGCGGGGAGCGGGCGTTACAATGAGCAGTTCTTC.

The sample holds many counts of this clonotype. The rearrangement links TRBV28 to TRBJ1-1; D is unclear. Per the germline V gene, CDR1 is MDHEN and CDR2 is SYDVKM. This CDR3 is 14 amino acids long. Trimming stripped 5 bases from V and 1 base from J, with 11 bases between. The CDR3 nucleotides are TGTGCCAGCAGTGGAGTGTCCGGGAACACTGAAGCTTTCTTT. This codes for CASSGVSGNTEAFF. The complete variable domain, with remaining parts taken from reference TRBV28 and TRBJ1-1, reads DVKVTQSSRYLVKRTGEKVFLECVQDMDHENMFWYRQDPGLGLRLIYFSYDVKMKEKGDIPEGYSVSREKKERFSLILESASTNQTSMYLCASSGVSGNTEAFFGQGTRLTVV.

The CDR3 is CASSLWGVNLGNEQFF. The CDR3 nucleotides read TGTGCCAGCAGTTTATGGGGGGTTAATTTAGGGAATGAGCAGTTCTTC. The chain uses TRBV28 and TRBJ2-1, with D possibly being TRBD1 or TRBD2 (5 bases each). V was pared by 0 bases and J by 7 bases, with 16 bases between. CDR1 is MDHEN and CDR2 is SYDVKM in the germline V gene. This CDR3 comprises 16 residues. Supplemented by reference TRBV28 and TRBJ2-1, the full variable domain reads DVKVTQSSRYLVKRTGEKVFLECVQDMDHENMFWYRQDPGLGLRLIYFSYDVKMKEKGDIPEGYSVSREKKERFSLILESASTNQTSMYLCASSLWGVNLGNEQFFGPGTRLTVL.

The chain recombines TRBV28 with TRBJ2-6; the match to TRBD1 covers 9 bases. V lost 1 base to trimming and J lost 2 bases; unmatched junction nucleotides: 6. This CDR3 comprises 18 residues. CDR1 and CDR2 from the germline V gene are MDHEN and SYDVKM. As DNA, the CDR3 is TGTGCCAGCAGTTTATACACAGGGGGCTCGGCTGGGGCCAACGTCCTGACTTTC. Translated, it gives CASSLYTGGSAGANVLTF.

The gene calls are TRBV12-3 or TRBV12-4 and TRBJ1-3; a possible D gene is TRBD1 (6 bases). V lost 4 bases, J lost 7 bases, and 17 bases lay in between. This CDR3 has 15 residues. The CDR3 is CASSSSGQGHNTIYF. CDR3 nucleotide sequence: TGTGCCAGCAGTTCATCCGGTCAGGGGCACAACACCATATATTTT.

This chain connects TRBV7-7 to TRBJ1-5; D gene uncertain. This CDR3 contains 16 residues. Germline V gene sequence: CDR1 SSHAT, CDR2 FNYEAQ (reference sequence). Trimming stripped 1 base from V and 7 bases from J, with 17 bases between. Here the CDR3 DNA reads TGTGCCAGCAGCTTAGTTCAGGACCTCCTAGACCAGCCCCAGCATTTT. Amino acids: CASSLVQDLLDQPQHF.